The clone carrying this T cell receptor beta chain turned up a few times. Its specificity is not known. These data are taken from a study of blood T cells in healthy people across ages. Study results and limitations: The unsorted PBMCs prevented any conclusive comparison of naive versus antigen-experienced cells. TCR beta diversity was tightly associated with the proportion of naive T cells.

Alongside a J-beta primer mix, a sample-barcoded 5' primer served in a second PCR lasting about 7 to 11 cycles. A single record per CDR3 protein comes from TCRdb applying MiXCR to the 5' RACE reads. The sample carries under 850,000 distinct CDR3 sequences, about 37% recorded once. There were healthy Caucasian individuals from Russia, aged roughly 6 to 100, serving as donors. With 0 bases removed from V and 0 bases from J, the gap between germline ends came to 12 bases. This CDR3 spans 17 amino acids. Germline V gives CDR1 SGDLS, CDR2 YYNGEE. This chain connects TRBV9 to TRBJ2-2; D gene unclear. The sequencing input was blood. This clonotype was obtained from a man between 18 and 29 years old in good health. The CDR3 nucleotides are TGTGCCAGCAGCGTAGAATTGCACGGCGCGAACACCGGGGAGCTGTTTTTT. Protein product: CASSVELHGANTGELFF. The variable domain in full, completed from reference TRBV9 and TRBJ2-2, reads DSGVTQTPKHLITATGQRVTLRCSPRSGDLSVYWYQQSLDQGLQFLIQYYNGEERAKGNILERFSAQQFPDLHSELNLSSLELGDSALYFCASSVELHGANTGELFFGEGSRLTVL.